A single sample is the source of the 31 T cell receptor beta chains below, sequenced in a study of OX40 agonist ivuxolimab in advanced cancers. Profiling relied on immunoSEQ multiplex PCR, and the TCRdb table lists in-frame clones only, not all of them. The profile shows nearly 55,000 clones, around 88% of them singletons. The sequenced sample was CD4+ or CD8+ T cells sorted from blood, obtained in a trial of the OX40 agonist ivuxolimab. The source is an adult with an advanced solid tumor such as melanoma, head and neck, liver or kidney cancer.

A word on this clone: A junction end diverges from the germline sequence, so it may reflect a read error. The chain uses TRBV7-7 and TRBJ2-2; TRBD2 is a possible D gene (5 bases). The germline V gene has CDR1 SSHAT and CDR2 FNYEAQ (reference sequence). This CDR3 has 13 residues. CDR3 nucleotide sequence: TGTGCTAGCAGCTCCACGCGGGCCGGGGAGCTGTTTTTT. Protein product: CASSSTRAGELFF.

In this sample, this clone turned up once. V and J are TRBV6-1 and TRBJ2-7; TRBD1 aligns across 8 bases. This CDR3 is built from 14 residues. Germline V lookup: CDR1 MNHNS, CDR2 SASEGT. The junction had 5 bases not matched to a gene; V was cut back by 5 bases and J by 2 bases. The CDR3 protein is CASSSGTGPYEQYF. The CDR3 DNA is TGTGCCAGCAGTTCCGGGACAGGTCCCTACGAGCAGTACTTC.

The chain uses TRBV5-1 and TRBJ2-7; 12 bases map to TRBD2. Trimming removed 4 bases from V and 6 bases from J; junction bases left unmatched: 8. This CDR3 region has 15 residues. The germline gives CDR1 SGHRS, CDR2 YFSETQ. For the CDR3, the DNA is TGCGCCAGCAGCGATTCGACTAGCGGGAGTACCGAGCAGTACTTC. It yields the protein CASSDSTSGSTEQYF.

This chain connects TRBV6-5 to TRBJ1-2, with 9 bases that match TRBD1. This CDR3 region has 16 residues. Germline V gene data show CDR1 as MNHEY and CDR2 as SVGAGI. Unmatched junction bases numbered 3, after V lost 0 bases and J lost 1 base. CDR3 in DNA: TGTGCCAGCAGTTACTCCGGACAGGGGAATAACTATGGCTACACCTTC. Protein: CASSYSGQGNNYGYTF.

The genes are TRBV30 and TRBJ1-2, with D unclear. Germline V gives CDR1 GTSNPN, CDR2 SVGIG (reference sequence). This CDR3 comprises 14 residues. The V and J ends lost 2 bases and 6 bases respectively, with 16 bases between them. The CDR3 spells CAWSTKATNHGYTF. The CDR3 coding sequence is TGTGCCTGGAGTACGAAGGCCACAAACCATGGCTACACCTTC.

The V and J genes are TRBV6-6 and TRBJ1-5, with TRBD1 matching 10 bases. The CDR3 is made up of 16 amino acids. Trimming cost V 6 bases and J 4 bases; bases outside gene matches: 9. Germline CDR1 and CDR2: MNHNY and SVGAGI (reference sequence). The CDR3 sequence is CASRPGQGRENQPQHF. The CDR3 nucleotides are TGTGCCAGCAGGCCGGGACAGGGGAGAGAGAATCAGCCCCAGCATTTT.

This chain uses TRBV2 with TRBJ2-5, with D possibly TRBD1 on 5 matching bases. V lost 4 bases and J 6 bases, leaving 12 bases between the germline ends. CDR3 length: 13 amino acids. Germline CDR1 and CDR2: SNHLY and FYNNEI. DNA for the CDR3: TGTGCCAGCAGTGTAGGGGATAGCAAGACCCAGTACTTC. Protein product: CASSVGDSKTQYF. Looking up the rest from reference TRBV2 and TRBJ2-5 gives the full variable domain: EPEVTQTPSHQVTQMGQEVILRCVPISNHLYFYWYRQILGQKVEFLVSFYNNEISEKSEIFDDQFSVERPDGSNFTLKIRSTKLEDSAMYFCASSVGDSKTQYFGPGTRLLVL.

V gene TRBV27 combines with J gene TRBJ1-5; D might be TRBD1 (5 bases). Germline V gene data show CDR1 as MNHEY and CDR2 as SMNVEV (reference sequence). The CDR3 consists of 16 residues. V lost 4 bases and J 1 base, leaving 14 bases between the germline ends. The CDR3 DNA sequence: TGTGCCAGCAGTTCATCCGGGACTAGGAGCAATCAGCCCCAGCATTTT. Translating gives CASSSSGTRSNQPQHF.

V and J are TRBV6-5 and TRBJ1-4; D gene uncertain. There are 14 residues in the CDR3. V lost 7 bases, J lost 5 bases, and 14 bases lay in between. Germline V gene data show CDR1 as MNHEY and CDR2 as SVGAGI. CDR3 in DNA: TGTGCCAGCACCCGAGGAAGAGGGAATGAAAAACTGTTTTTT. Amino acids: CASTRGRGNEKLFF.

The chain has TRBV19 and TRBJ2-5, with 7 positions matching TRBD1. The CDR3 contains 15 residues. Germline CDR1 LNHDA, CDR2 SQIVND (reference sequence). The V gene end was trimmed by 5 bases and the J gene end by 5 bases; junction bases not matched to a gene: 11. The CDR3 DNA reads TGTGCCAGTAGTCCACCCGGGACAGCCGGGGAGACCCAGTACTTC. Translated, it gives CASSPPGTAGETQYF.

The genes are TRBV19 and TRBJ2-1, with D possibly being TRBD1 or TRBD2 (5 bases each). V lost 3 bases and J lost 9, with 15 bases in between. The CDR3 contains 14 residues. Germline CDR1 is LNHDA and CDR2 is SQIVND (reference sequence). The CDR3 reads CASSMGVRGGEQFF. CDR3 bases: TGTGCCAGTAGTATGGGGGTGAGGGGTGGTGAGCAGTTCTTC.

The rearrangement joins TRBV9 to TRBJ2-7; TRBD1 or TRBD2 may be the D gene (5 bases each). The CDR3 is made up of 13 amino acids. V lost 3 bases to trimming and J lost 9 bases, with 16 bases between them. The germline CDR1 and CDR2 sequences are SGDLS and YYNGEE. The CDR3 region has the DNA TGTGCCAGCAGCGCTGGGGACGGAACGACGCAGTACTTC. Translating gives CASSAGDGTTQYF.

The chain recombines TRBV28 with TRBJ1-5; D is undetermined. CDR3 size: 12 residues. V shed 4 bases and J shed 3 bases, with 4 bases lying between them. Germline values: CDR1 MDHEN, CDR2 SYDVKM. The CDR3 region is CASSSNNQPQHF. The CDR3 region has the DNA TGTGCCAGCAGTTCTAACAATCAGCCCCAGCATTTT. Supplemented by reference TRBV28 and TRBJ1-5, the full variable domain reads DVKVTQSSRYLVKRTGEKVFLECVQDMDHENMFWYRQDPGLGLRLIYFSYDVKMKEKGDIPEGYSVSREKKERFSLILESASTNQTSMYLCASSSNNQPQHFGDGTRLSIL.

The CDR3 region is CASSTRRQILGDEQFF. The CDR3 nucleotides are TGTGCCAGTAGTACCCGAAGACAGATTTTAGGGGATGAGCAGTTCTTC. The chain recombines TRBV19 with TRBJ2-1; TRBD1 is a possible D gene (5 bases). V shed 4 bases and J shed 8 bases, with 21 bases lying between them. This CDR3 spans 16 amino acids. Germline CDR1 reads LNHDA; CDR2 reads SQIVND (reference sequence).

This clone was observed a handful of times. The chain combines TRBV6-1 with TRBJ1-5; TRBD1 matches at 7 bases. The germline gives CDR1 MNHNS, CDR2 SASEGT. The CDR3 runs to 14 residues. CDR3 sequence (DNA): TGTGCAACGGCCAGAGGGGGCAACATTCAGCCCCAGCATTTT. This sequence encodes CATARGGNIQPQHF.

The rearrangement links TRBV19 to TRBJ1-5; weak D call: TRBD1 (6 bases). The CDR3 extends over 15 amino acids. V was shortened by 3 bases and J by 2 bases, with 11 bases between the two germline ends. Germline V gene lookup returns CDR1 LNHDA and CDR2 SQIVND (reference sequence). The CDR3 spells CASSIGDTGNQPQHF. In nucleotides, the CDR3 is TGTGCCAGTAGTATTGGGGACACGGGCAATCAGCCCCAGCATTTT.

The V and J genes are TRBV2 and TRBJ2-1, with D possibly matching TRBD2 (6 bases). This CDR3 contains 15 residues. Germline values: CDR1 SNHLY, CDR2 FYNNEI. Trimming pared 4 bases from V and 2 bases from J, leaving 12 bases between. CDR3 DNA sequence: TGTGCCAGCAGTGTTAGCGGAGGGACCTACAATGAGCAGTTCTTC. Translated, it gives CASSVSGGTYNEQFF.

V usage is TRBV5-1 and J usage is TRBJ2-3, with a possible D match to TRBD1 (6 bases). V lost 5 bases to trimming and J lost 1 base, with 11 bases between them. Germline V lookup: CDR1 SGHRS, CDR2 YFSETQ. The CDR3 is 14 amino acids. As DNA, the CDR3 is TGCGCCAGCAGTACAGGGACGGGCACAGATACGCAGTATTTT. Translating gives CASSTGTGTDTQYF.

This sequence joins TRBV5-6 and TRBJ2-1; TRBD2 matches 8 bases. The germline V gene has CDR1 SGHDT and CDR2 YYEEEE. The CDR3 covers 16 residues. V was clipped by 5 bases and J by 8 bases; unmatched bases: 15. CDR3 DNA sequence: TGTGCCAGCAGGCCTTATAGCGGGGCCTCCTTCGATGAGCAGTTCTTC. Translated, it gives CASRPYSGASFDEQFF. Full variable domain (remainder filled in from reference TRBV5-6 and TRBJ2-1): DAGVTQSPTHLIKTRGQQVTLRCSPKSGHDTVSWYQQALGQGPQFIFQYYEEEERQRGNFPDRFSGHQFPNYSSELNVNALLLGDSALYLCASRPYSGASFDEQFFGPGTRLTVL.

In its sample, this clone was seen once. CDR3 sequence: CASSLDLRGNYGYTF. The DNA for the CDR3 is TGTGCCAGCAGCTTAGATCTCCGGGGTAACTATGGCTACACCTTC. V is TRBV11-2 and J is TRBJ1-2, with D unclear. The V gene's germline CDR1 is SGHAT and CDR2 FQNNGV. V lost 0 bases to trimming and J lost 1 base, with 9 bases between them. The CDR3 is 15 amino acids.

CDR3 loop: CATTPRLAAYNEQFF. DNA of the CDR3: TGTGCCACCACCCCCCGGCTAGCGGCATACAATGAGCAGTTCTTC. The chain has TRBV15 and TRBJ2-1; 7 nucleotides agree with TRBD2. From germline, CDR1 is LNHNV and CDR2 YYDKDF (reference sequence). With V trimmed by 7 bases and J by 4 bases, 10 bases remained unmatched. This CDR3 has 15 amino acids. The variable domain in full, with the rest retrieved from reference TRBV15 and TRBJ2-1, is DAMVIQNPRYQVTQFGKPVTLSCSQTLNHNVMYWYQQKSSQAPKLLFHYYDKDFNNEADTPDNFQSRRPNTSFCFLDIRSPGLGDTAMYLCATTPRLAAYNEQFFGPGTRLTVL.

The V call is TRBV11-3, the J call TRBJ2-1; no reliable D call. The V gene's germline CDR1 is SGHNT and CDR2 YENEEA. V lost 1 base to trimming and J lost 6 bases, with 7 bases between them. The CDR3 has 13 amino acids. CDR3 nucleotides: TGTGCCAGCAGCTTAGCAGGAATCAATGAGCAGTTCTTC. It translates to CASSLAGINEQFF.

V is TRBV7-9 and J is TRBJ2-3; D uncertain. The germline V gene encodes CDR1 SEHNR and CDR2 FQNEAQ (reference sequence). This CDR3 has 12 residues. With 4 bases removed from V and 4 bases from J, the gap between germline ends came to 6 bases. DNA for the CDR3: TGTGCCAGCAGCTCCAGAGCAGATACGCAGTATTTT. Protein product: CASSSRADTQYF.

V is TRBV7-2 and J is TRBJ1-2, with TRBD1 identical over 7 bases. V lost 1 base to trimming and J lost 5 bases; unmatched junction nucleotides: 1. The CDR3 has 13 amino acids. The germline gives CDR1 SGHTA, CDR2 FQGNSA. CDR3 bases: TGTGCCAGCAGCTTAGGACAGGGTTATGGCTACACCTTC. It translates to CASSLGQGYGYTF.

This sequence joins TRBV2 and TRBJ2-5; possibly TRBD2 for D (6 bases). The germline V and J ends were trimmed by 6 bases and 5 bases, with 13 bases remaining between them. Germline V gives CDR1 SNHLY, CDR2 FYNNEI. The CDR3 extends over 13 amino acids. CDR3 in amino acids: CASRGGRGETQYF. CDR3 bases: TGTGCCAGCAGGGGGGGAAGAGGGGAGACCCAGTACTTC.

The chain uses TRBV4-1 and TRBJ2-5, with 10 bases lining up with TRBD2. Losses at the gene ends were 0 bases for V and 3 bases for J; bases not matched to a gene: 7. The CDR3 spans 17 residues. Germline V gene lookup returns CDR1 MGHRA and CDR2 YSYEKL. CDR3 amino acids: CASSQDDWTSGKETQYF. CDR3 coding DNA: TGCGCCAGCAGCCAAGATGATTGGACTAGCGGAAAAGAGACCCAGTACTTC.

V gene TRBV28 combines with J gene TRBJ2-7; D might be TRBD2 (5 bases). Trimming pared 6 bases from V and 3 bases from J, leaving 18 bases between. The CDR3 is made up of 15 amino acids. Per germline, CDR1 MDHEN and CDR2 SYDVKM. The CDR3 region has the DNA TGTGCCAGCAGGCCCAATGGGCAAGCGGACTACGAGCAGTACTTC. It specifies CASRPNGQADYEQYF.

The genes are TRBV29-1 and TRBJ1-6, with D perhaps TRBD1 (6 bases). Germline CDR1 and CDR2: SQVTM and ANQGSEA. CDR3 length equals 12 residues. Trimming cost V 8 bases and J 6 bases, with 11 bases left between them. CDR3 nucleotides: TGCAGCTTTGGACAGCTTAATTCACCCCTCCACTTT. It yields the protein CSFGQLNSPLHF.

The gene calls are TRBV7-9 and TRBJ2-7; D perhaps matches TRBD1 (6 bases). V was shortened by 5 bases and J by 3 bases, with 14 bases between the two germline ends. Germline CDR1 is SEHNR and CDR2 is FQNEAQ (reference sequence). This CDR3 contains 14 residues. The CDR3: CASSVDRLSYEQYF. The CDR3 coding sequence is TGTGCCAGCAGCGTTGACAGGCTAAGCTACGAGCAGTACTTC.

This clone has only one observation. The J gene is TRBJ1-1, the V gene TRBV7-9; unclear D gene. The germline gives CDR1 SEHNR, CDR2 FQNEAQ (reference sequence). The CDR3 is 14 residues long. With 2 bases removed from V and 4 bases from J, the gap between germline ends came to 11 bases. Written as DNA, the CDR3 is TGTGCCAGCAGCTTATCTGGAGTAAGCACTGAAGCTTTCTTT. It specifies CASSLSGVSTEAFF.

This rearrangement joins TRBV6-5 to TRBJ2-5, with a possible D match to TRBD2 (7 bases). Trimming pared 4 bases from V and 1 base from J, leaving 13 bases between. The V gene's germline CDR1 is MNHEY and CDR2 SVGAGI. This CDR3 is built from 15 residues. This CDR3 reads CASSSRGAIQETQYF. The CDR3 DNA sequence: TGTGCCAGCAGTTCCCGGGGGGCGATCCAAGAGACCCAGTACTTC.